Given below is one TCR beta chain in context. The antigen it recognizes is unknown. Base quality data are lacking; no much larger clone is found one base away. High-throughput TCR beta sequencing profiled peripheral blood CD8+ and CD4+ T cells from healthy donors, Susac syndrome patients and multiple sclerosis patients. Recently defined diagnostic criteria for definite or probable disease were met by the Susac syndrome patients. Bulk CD8+ and CD4+ T cells were purified magnetically by negative isolation, whereas CD8+ TEMRA cells were enriched by FACS. Blood was drawn into EDTA tubes, processed within 24 hours, and PBMCs were isolated by density gradient centrifugation. PBMCs intended for TCR sequencing were frozen in liquid nitrogen and were later thawed in a 37 degrees C water bath. The sorted or isolated CD4+, CD8+ and CD8+ TEMRA cells had a purity of 90% or higher. RNA was extracted with the RNeasy kit and roughly 0.45 to 1 ug was reverse transcribed using random hexamers. The immunoSEQ multiplex PCR assay, covering 54 Vbeta and 13 Jbeta segments, was used to amplify TCR beta CDR3 regions. PCR amplification bias was corrected by using a synthetic template baseline for primer optimization and computational correction. The study's processing was this. Only productive sequences were kept, with reads annotated to V, D and J genes according to IMGT and analyzed in immunoSEQ Analyzer. Clonality was calculated as one minus the Shannon entropy normalized by log2 of the number of productive unique sequences. For each patient and control, public and private clones were evaluated among the 100 most prevalent clones. A clone was defined as Susac-specific if it was absent from the healthy and MS cohorts, from roughly 990 published viral clones and from other ImmuneACCESS disease sequences. Clones were called with MiXCR by TCRdb after fastp trimmed the public reads at Q25, and only in-frame beta chains were retained. Each entry merges the rows of one CDR3 protein and shows their most common DNA and genes. The V and J calls, along with clone size, are taken from TCRdb and not from the paper's own processing. This sample gives approximately 83,000 distinct CDR3 sequences in total; roughly 94% of them show up just once. The biggest ten clones account for under 1% of the sample.

The data belong to a study of CD8 T cells in Susac syndrome (dated by TCRdb to the late 2010s). For context, the study as a whole: Of the Susac syndrome patients who were sequenced, more than 5 had clinically active disease and eight were in clinical remission. Susac syndrome patients were therapy-naive, on corticosteroids (some also receiving IVIg), or on IVIg alone at blood withdrawal. Repertoire sequencing was used to test whether CD8+ T cell activation and differentiation in Susac syndrome was antigen driven. CD8+ T cell repertoire clonality was compared between approximately 12 healthy donors, approximately 14 Susac syndrome patients and 15 multiple sclerosis patients.

What the work shows at the level of the full study, not this receptor alone: Roughly 15 and five Susac-specific public clones were found in the total CD8+ and CD8+ TEMRA repertoires, respectively. Susac syndrome CD8+ repertoires showed clonal expansion, highest in CD8+ TEMRA cells and greater in clinically active than remitting patients. The number of individuals in the TCR sequencing and HLA analysis was acknowledged as relatively small.

Relative to germline, V is missing 5 bases and J is missing 11 bases, with 10 bases of the junction outside any gene match. Based on the germline V gene (reference sequence), the CDR1 and CDR2 sequences are LNHNV and YYDKDF. Measured from the cysteine to the phenylalanine, the CDR3 is 13 residues long. Of all the DNA, just the CDR3 is kept, 39 bases in frame from base 1. The rearrangement joined TRBV15 to TRBJ2-3; 7 bases in between match TRBD2. The TCR originated in a human donor with Susac syndrome. Material: CD8+ T cells from PBMCs. The CDR3 protein: CATSGGTTQEQYF. In nucleotide form, the sequence is TGTGCCACCAGCGGCGGGACTACTCAGGAGCAGTATTTT. Outside the CDR3, residues come from the reference TRBV15 and TRBJ2-3 proteins, so the full variable domain is: DAMVIQNPRYQVTQFGKPVTLSCSQTLNHNVMYWYQQKSSQAPKLLFHYYDKDFNNEADTPDNFQSRRPNTSFCFLDIRSPGLGDTAMYLCATSGGTTQEQYFGPGTRLTVL.